This entry features one T cell receptor beta chain sequence. Assay used: immunoSEQ multiplex PCR; TCRdb lists only in-frame clones, some missing. The table shows some 140,000 clones, with over 85% occurring only once. This sample was taken from a study of T cell responses to AZD1222 COVID-19 vaccine. Sample: peripheral blood, taken on day 0 of AZD1222 vaccination. The TCR comes from an adult in good health.

In nucleotides, the CDR3 is TGTGCCAGCAGCCCCGGACTAGCTGAGCCCTACGAGCAGTACTTC. Protein sequence: CASSPGLAEPYEQYF. V gene TRBV7-9 combines with J gene TRBJ2-7; 8 nucleotides align to TRBD2. CDR1 is SEHNR, CDR2 FQNEAQ, per germline (reference sequence). Germline trimming cut 5 bases from V and 2 bases from J; bases unmatched to any gene: 8. This CDR3 has 15 amino acids.